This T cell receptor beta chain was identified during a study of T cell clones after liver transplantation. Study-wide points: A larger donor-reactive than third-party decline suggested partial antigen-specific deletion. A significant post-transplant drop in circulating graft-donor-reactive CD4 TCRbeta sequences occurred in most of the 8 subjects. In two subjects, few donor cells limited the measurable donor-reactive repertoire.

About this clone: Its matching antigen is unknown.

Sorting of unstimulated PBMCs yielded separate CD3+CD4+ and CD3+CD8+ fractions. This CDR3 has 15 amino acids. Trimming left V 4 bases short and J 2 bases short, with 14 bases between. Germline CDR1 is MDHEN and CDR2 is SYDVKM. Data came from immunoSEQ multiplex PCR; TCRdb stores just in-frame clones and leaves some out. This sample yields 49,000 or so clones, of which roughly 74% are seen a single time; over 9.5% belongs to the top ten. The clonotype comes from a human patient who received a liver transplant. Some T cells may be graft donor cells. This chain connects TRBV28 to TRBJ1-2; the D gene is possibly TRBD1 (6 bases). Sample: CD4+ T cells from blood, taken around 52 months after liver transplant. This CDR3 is CASSSYREGNYGYTF. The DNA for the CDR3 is TGTGCCAGCAGTTCTTACAGGGAGGGGAACTATGGCTACACCTTC.